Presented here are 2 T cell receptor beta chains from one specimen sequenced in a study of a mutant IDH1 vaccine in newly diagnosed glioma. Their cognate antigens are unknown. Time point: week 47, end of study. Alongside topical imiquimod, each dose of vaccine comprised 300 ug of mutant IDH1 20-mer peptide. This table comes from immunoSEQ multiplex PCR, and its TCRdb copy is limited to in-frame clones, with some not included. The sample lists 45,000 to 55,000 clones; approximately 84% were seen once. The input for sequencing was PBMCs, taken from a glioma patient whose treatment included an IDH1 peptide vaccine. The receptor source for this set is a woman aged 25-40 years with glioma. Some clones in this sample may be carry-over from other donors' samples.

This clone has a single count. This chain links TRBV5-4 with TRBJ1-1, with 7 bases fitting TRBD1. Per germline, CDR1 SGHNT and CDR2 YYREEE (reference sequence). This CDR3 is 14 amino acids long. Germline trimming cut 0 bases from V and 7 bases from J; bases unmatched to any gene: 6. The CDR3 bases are TGTGCCAGCAGCTTGGCCGGGCCAGGGGGTGAAGCTTTCTTT. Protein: CASSLAGPGGEAFF.

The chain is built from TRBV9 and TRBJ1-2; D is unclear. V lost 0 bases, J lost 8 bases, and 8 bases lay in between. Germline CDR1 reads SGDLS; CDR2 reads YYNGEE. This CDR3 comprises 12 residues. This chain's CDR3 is CASSVVGSGYTF. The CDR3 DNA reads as TGTGCCAGCAGCGTAGTTGGGTCCGGCTACACCTTC.